This T cell receptor (beta chain) was sequenced during a study of blood T cells in healthy people across ages (dated by TCRdb to 2014 to 2015). Notes on the research overall: In model experiments, roughly one uniquely barcoded TCR beta cDNA molecule per two T cells was captured by template switching. Age-related changes in TCR beta repertoire diversity were measured in the study by deep sequencing normalized with unique cDNA molecular identifiers. Donors were grouped into four age groups: young (average approximately 16 years), middle-aged (roughly 38), aged (about 59) and long-lived (just over 80). To avoid experimental bias, donors of different ages were spread randomly across the sequencing lanes. Using the same blood draw, the study looked at two additional independent replicas of 1 million unique cDNA reads for two donors, one aged 18 to 29 and the other aged 80 or older.

The CDR3 starts with the cysteine, ends with the phenylalanine, and has 15 residues. The DNA shown is the 45-base CDR3, in frame from base 1. V and J lose 0 bases and 2 bases, and a span of 9 bases separates them. Donors were a few dozen systemically healthy Caucasian individuals from Russia aged roughly 6 to 95 years. Each donor gave around 9 milliliters of peripheral blood, collected into EDTA-treated Vacutainer tubes. Ficoll-Paque density-gradient centrifugation was used to isolate PBMCs, with at least 6 million obtained per sample. Trizol reagent was used to extract total RNA from PBMCs, with at least 5 micrograms per sample. For every donor, flow cytometry on a PBMC aliquot measured the percentage of naive CD45RAhigh/CD27high T cells. This clonotype showed up just a few times. This clone's antigen is unknown. No much larger clone exists at a distance of one base, and base qualities are not known.

The study at large found these results: There was a strong correlation between observed TCR beta diversity and the percentage of naive T cells measured by flow cytometry. As age increased, observed TCR beta diversity per million T cells dropped in a roughly linear way, and a significant reduction was already evident by age about 36. Donor CMV infection status was unknown, potentially confounding age-related changes in expanded clonotypes. Estimates of total diversity based on one million sequenced T cells were regarded as lower bounds and as underestimates. The long-lived group showed more naive CD4+ T cells, fewer expanded clones and increased TCR diversity than the aged group, suggesting age selection. Bulk unsorted PBMC profiling prevented conclusive comparison of naive and antigen-experienced compartments.

Preparation of the library involved 5' RACE. TCRdb names Illumina HiSeq 2500 as the instrument used. A second about 7 to 12 cycle PCR used a sample-barcoded 5' primer and a J-beta primer mix. Each TCR beta cDNA molecule received a unique molecular identifier from a template-switch 5' adaptor carrying 12 random nucleotides. At least 3 million CDR3-containing paired-end reads were obtained from each sample. All of the RNA was converted into first-strand cDNA using the Mint cDNA synthesis kit, with a TRBC-specific oligonucleotide serving as the primer. Following uracil-DNA glycosylase treatment, all cDNA underwent a first 18-cycle PCR with the universal primers M1SS and BC2_uni_R. Per the original workflow: Each sample was normalized by randomly selecting 1 million high-quality reads, each carrying a distinct molecular identifier. Instead of being binned into consensus sequences, reads that shared molecular identifiers were thrown out. MiTCR, with a Q25 quality threshold and the strictest error-elimination algorithm, was used for CDR3 identification, clonotype clustering and error correction. A nonparametric unseen species model with Euler transformation was used to estimate lower-bound total TCR beta diversity. Using fastp trimming at Q25 and MiXCR clonotype assembly, TCRdb reanalyzed the public sequencing data and kept in-frame beta chains. One record per CDR3 amino acid sequence lists the most common genes and DNA. These V and J calls derive from TCRdb rather than the authors' analysis. The sample has roughly 860,000 distinct CDR3 sequences on record, approximately 59% of them singletons. Around a quarter of the sample is taken by the ten largest.

What was sequenced was blood. The source is a man aged 25-40 years in good health. The chain employs TRBV12-3 or TRBV12-4 and TRBJ2-3; the D gene assignment is ambiguous. The CDR3 corresponds to CASSLALDPTDTQYF. Here is the DNA: TGTGCCAGCAGTTTAGCGCTCGACCCCACAGATACGCAGTATTTT.